Included here is one T cell receptor beta chain sequence, with context. Its antigen remains unidentified. No much larger clone exists at a distance of one base, and base qualities are not known. Libraries from unsorted PBMCs were made from 2 million PBMCs kept in RNAlater at -80 degrees C until RNA extraction. Multiple sclerosis patients were enrolled in a US clinical protocol evaluating disease progression by magnetic resonance imaging. Peripheral blood was subjected to Ficoll-Hypaque density gradient centrifugation to isolate PBMCs, which were then cryopreserved in liquid nitrogen. This specimen belongs to a study of neurological immune-mediated disorders (dated by TCRdb to about 2019). Background on the whole study: Among the roughly 34 multiple sclerosis patients, relapsing-remitting MS was present in some 31 and secondary progressive MS was present in 3. Peripheral blood TCR-beta repertoires from patients with HTLV-I-associated myelopathy (HAM/TSP), patients with multiple sclerosis, and healthy controls were compared in the study using UMI-based sequencing. The cohort comprised roughly 70 subjects: about 15 HAM/TSP patients, approximately 34 multiple sclerosis patients and about 20 healthy controls. The roughly 99 TCR-beta libraries covered PBMC samples along with longitudinal samples, technical triplicates, and paired sorted CD4+ and CD8+ T-cell subsets.

cDNA synthesis used template-switch 5'RACE with a primer carrying a 10-nucleotide random unique molecular identifier tagging each TCR transcript. Every sequencing run yielded over 190 million TCR-beta sequences covering 15-18 subjects. The RNeasy kit was used for extraction of total RNA. The KAPA Real-time Library Amplification kit was used to amplify TCR-beta VDJ regions with primers for the TCR constant region and the 5'RACE anchor. A first PCR added sample indexes and Illumina adaptors, after which a second PCR increased the library yield. After Ampure bead purification, the TCR product of roughly 650 bp was size-selected on a 2% E-gel SizeSelection system. Before pooling, library quality was checked on a Bioanalyzer, concentration was measured with Qubit, and libraries were quantified with the Kapa Library Quantification kit. Libraries were sequenced paired-end 2 x 150 bp on an Illumina HiSeq 2500. To increase sequence diversity, roughly 24-32% phiX was spiked into each library pool. The original methods were these. Quality-filtered reads were processed with the UMI-based MiGEC pipeline, which removed over 80% of raw TCR sequences during error correction. IMGT germline references were used for aligning VDJ genes, and each clonotype was defined as a unique CDR3 amino acid sequence together with its V-J genes. Clonal expansion, Shannon diversity, and CDR3 relatedness (CalcPairwiseDistances, ClusterSamples) were evaluated with VDJtools, and phylogenetic trees were built with CLCbio workbench. A clone was classed as expanded if it had 8 or more unique UMIs, a cutoff based on coefficient-of-variation modelling across technical triplicates. TCRdb itself trimmed the public reads at Q25 with fastp, ran MiXCR and retained productive beta chains. Under each unique CDR3 protein, matching rows form one entry showing the most common genes and DNA. The V and J calls were not made by the authors but by TCRdb's processing. This sample comprises 75,000 to 80,000 distinct CDR3 sequences, 5% to 6% of them detected only once. The ten largest clones represent 2% to 2.5% of the sample.

On the study overall, not on this receptor specifically: Expanded clones from different subjects shared no identical CDR3 amino acid sequences, which suggests that TCR-beta repertoires were private in all groups. The highest TCR clonal expansion was observed in HAM/TSP patients, whereas the lowest was observed in MS patients, even when compared with healthy controls. The MS cluster showed no association with clinical or MRI features, and the authors stated that larger cohorts are needed. Repertoires from 18 of 34 MS patients were grouped by phylogenetic analysis into a cluster of related CDR3 sequences, suggesting a possible repertoire-level signature.

This receptor was taken from a woman aged 25 to 39 with multiple sclerosis. The sample consisted of PBMCs.

The CDR3 amino acid sequence is: CASSLERQGGDTQYF. The base sequence is TGCGCCAGCAGCTTGGAAAGACAGGGGGGAGATACGCAGTATTTT. The V and J segments used are TRBV5-1 and TRBJ2-3, with TRBD1 matching 9 junction bases. The CDR3 covers 15 residues, taking in both the cysteine and the phenylalanine. Kept here is only the CDR3 DNA, which spans 45 bases and is read in frame from base 1. The CDR1 and CDR2 encoded by the germline V gene are SGHRS and YFSETQ. Trimming leaves V shorter by 0 bases and J shorter by 5 bases, with the junction holding 4 bases beyond the gene matches.